This TCR beta chain originates from a study of T cells in localized non-small cell lung cancer. Concerning this clone itself: Its specificity is unknown.

Using immunoSEQ multiplex PCR, the repertoire was profiled, and TCRdb retains in-frame clones only, with some absent. The sample carries 25,000 to 35,000 clones, approximately 94% recorded once. CDR3 length: 14 amino acids. V lost 5 bases to trimming and J lost 7 bases; unmatched junction nucleotides: 9. Germline loops: CDR1 SGHTA, CDR2 FQGNSA. The study, taken as a whole, reports: Adjacent lung held a median around 60 of the top 100 tumor clones. Prolonged overall survival went with higher T cell density in the blood.

The TCR was taken from a woman aged 35-75 years with stage I lung adenocarcinoma. This sequence joins TRBV7-2 and TRBJ2-7; 9 bases agree with TRBD2. Source: peripheral blood, taken before any cancer treatment. The CDR3 region is CASSMPGLAWEQYF. CDR3 in DNA: TGTGCCAGCAGCATGCCGGGACTAGCATGGGAGCAGTACTTC.